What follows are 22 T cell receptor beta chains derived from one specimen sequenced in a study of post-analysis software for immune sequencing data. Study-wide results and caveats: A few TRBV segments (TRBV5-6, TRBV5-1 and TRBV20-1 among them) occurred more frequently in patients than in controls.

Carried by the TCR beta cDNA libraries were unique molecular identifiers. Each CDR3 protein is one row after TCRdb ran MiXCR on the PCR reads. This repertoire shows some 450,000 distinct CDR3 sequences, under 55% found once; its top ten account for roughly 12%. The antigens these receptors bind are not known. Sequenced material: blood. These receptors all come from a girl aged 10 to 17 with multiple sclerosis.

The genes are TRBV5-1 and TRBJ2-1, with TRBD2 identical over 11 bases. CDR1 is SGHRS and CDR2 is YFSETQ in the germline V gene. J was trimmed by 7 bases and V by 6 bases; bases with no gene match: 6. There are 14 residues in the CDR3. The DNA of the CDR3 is TGCGCCAGCACCCTGGGGACTAGCGGTAATGAGCAGTTCTTC. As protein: CASTLGTSGNEQFF.

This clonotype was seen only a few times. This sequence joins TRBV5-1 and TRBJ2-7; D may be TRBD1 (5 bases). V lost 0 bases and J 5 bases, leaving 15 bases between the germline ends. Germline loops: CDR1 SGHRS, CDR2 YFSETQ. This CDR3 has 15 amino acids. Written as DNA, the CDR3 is TGCGCCAGCAGCTTGGCCCTGCAGGGTAGCCACGAGCAGTACTTC. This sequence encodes CASSLALQGSHEQYF.

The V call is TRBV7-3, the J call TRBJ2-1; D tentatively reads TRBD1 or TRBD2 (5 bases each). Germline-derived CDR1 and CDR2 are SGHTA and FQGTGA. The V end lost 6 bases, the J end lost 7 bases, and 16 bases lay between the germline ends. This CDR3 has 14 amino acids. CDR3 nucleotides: TGTGCCAGCAGTCCAACCGGGACCAGGAATGAGCAGTTCTTC. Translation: CASSPTGTRNEQFF.

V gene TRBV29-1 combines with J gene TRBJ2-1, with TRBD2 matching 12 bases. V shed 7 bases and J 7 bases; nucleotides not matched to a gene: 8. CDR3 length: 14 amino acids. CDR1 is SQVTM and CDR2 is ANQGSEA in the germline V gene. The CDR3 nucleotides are TGCAGCGCGAGACTAGCGGGAGCGTGGAATGAGCAGTTCTTC. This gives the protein CSARLAGAWNEQFF.

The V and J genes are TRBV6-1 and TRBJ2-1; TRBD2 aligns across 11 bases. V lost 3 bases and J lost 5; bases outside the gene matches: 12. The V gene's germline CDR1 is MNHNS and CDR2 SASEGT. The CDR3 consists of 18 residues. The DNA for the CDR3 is TGTGCCAGCAGTGACACACAGCCGGGACTAGCGGTGAACAATGAGCAGTTCTTC. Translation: CASSDTQPGLAVNNEQFF.

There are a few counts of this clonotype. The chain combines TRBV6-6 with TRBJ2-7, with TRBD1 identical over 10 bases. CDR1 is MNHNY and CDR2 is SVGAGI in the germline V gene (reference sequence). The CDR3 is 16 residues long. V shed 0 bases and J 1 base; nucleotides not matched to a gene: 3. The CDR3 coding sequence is TGTGCCAGCAGTTACTCGGACAGGGGGGGATCCTACGAGCAGTACTTC. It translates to CASSYSDRGGSYEQYF.

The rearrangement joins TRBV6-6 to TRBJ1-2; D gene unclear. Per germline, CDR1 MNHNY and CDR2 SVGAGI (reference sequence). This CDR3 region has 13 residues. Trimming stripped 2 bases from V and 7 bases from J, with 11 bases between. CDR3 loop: CASSYGVGGGYTF. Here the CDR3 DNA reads TGTGCCAGCAGTTACGGAGTAGGAGGTGGCTACACCTTC.

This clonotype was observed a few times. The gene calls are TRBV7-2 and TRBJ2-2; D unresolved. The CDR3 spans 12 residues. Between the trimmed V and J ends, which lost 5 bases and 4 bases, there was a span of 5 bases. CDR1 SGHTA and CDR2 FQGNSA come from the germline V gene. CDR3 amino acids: CASSRATGELFF. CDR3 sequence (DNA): TGTGCCAGCAGCCGCGCCACCGGGGAGCTGTTTTTT.

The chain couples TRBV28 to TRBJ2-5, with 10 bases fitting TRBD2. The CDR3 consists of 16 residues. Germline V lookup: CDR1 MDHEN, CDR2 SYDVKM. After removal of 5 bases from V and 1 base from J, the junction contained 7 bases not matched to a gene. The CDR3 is CASSPSGRGGQETQYF. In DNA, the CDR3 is TGTGCCAGCAGTCCTAGCGGGAGAGGAGGCCAAGAGACCCAGTACTTC.

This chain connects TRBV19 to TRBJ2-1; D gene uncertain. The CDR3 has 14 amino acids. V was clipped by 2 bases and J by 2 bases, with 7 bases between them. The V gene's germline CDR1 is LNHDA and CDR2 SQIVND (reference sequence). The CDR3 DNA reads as TGTGCCAGTAGTATATTGGCGACCTACAATGAGCAGTTCTTC. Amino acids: CASSILATYNEQFF.

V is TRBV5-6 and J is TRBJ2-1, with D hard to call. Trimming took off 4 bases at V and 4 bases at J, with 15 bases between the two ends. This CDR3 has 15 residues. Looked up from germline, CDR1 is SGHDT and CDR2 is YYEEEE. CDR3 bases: TGTGCCAGCAGCCCAGGAATTTCGGCATACAATGAGCAGTTCTTC. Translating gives CASSPGISAYNEQFF.

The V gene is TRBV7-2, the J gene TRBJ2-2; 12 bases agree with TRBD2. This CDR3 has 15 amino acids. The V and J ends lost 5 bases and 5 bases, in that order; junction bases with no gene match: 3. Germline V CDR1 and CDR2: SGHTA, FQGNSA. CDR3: CASSKGLAGTGELFF. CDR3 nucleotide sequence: TGTGCCAGCAGCAAAGGACTAGCGGGAACCGGGGAGCTGTTTTTT.

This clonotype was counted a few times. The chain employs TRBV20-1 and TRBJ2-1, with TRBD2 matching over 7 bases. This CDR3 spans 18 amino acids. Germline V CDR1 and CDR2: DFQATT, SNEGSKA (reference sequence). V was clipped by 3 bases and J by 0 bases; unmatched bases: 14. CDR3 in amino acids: CSASGFLRGSSSYNEQFF. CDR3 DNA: TGCAGTGCTAGCGGGTTTTTGCGGGGGTCGAGCTCCTACAATGAGCAGTTCTTC.

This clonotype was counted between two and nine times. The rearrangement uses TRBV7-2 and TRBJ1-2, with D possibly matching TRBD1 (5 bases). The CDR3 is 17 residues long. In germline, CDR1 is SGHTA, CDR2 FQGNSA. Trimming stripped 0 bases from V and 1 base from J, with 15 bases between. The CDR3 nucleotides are TGTGCCAGCAGCTTAGCGGGTACAGGCGCGAGTAACTATGGCTACACCTTC. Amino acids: CASSLAGTGASNYGYTF.

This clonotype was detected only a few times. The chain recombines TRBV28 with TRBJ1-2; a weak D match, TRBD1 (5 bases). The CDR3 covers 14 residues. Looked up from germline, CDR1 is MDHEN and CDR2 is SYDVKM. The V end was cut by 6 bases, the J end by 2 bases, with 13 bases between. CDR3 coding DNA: TGTGCCAGCAGGGGGGACGCCTTCAACTATGGCTACACCTTC. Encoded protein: CASRGDAFNYGYTF.

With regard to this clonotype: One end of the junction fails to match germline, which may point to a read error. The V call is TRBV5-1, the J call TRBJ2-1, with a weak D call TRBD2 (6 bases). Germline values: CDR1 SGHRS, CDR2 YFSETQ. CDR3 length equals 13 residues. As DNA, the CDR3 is TGCGCCAGCAGCACAAGCGGGTACAATGAGCAGCTCTTC. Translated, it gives CASSTSGYNEQLF.

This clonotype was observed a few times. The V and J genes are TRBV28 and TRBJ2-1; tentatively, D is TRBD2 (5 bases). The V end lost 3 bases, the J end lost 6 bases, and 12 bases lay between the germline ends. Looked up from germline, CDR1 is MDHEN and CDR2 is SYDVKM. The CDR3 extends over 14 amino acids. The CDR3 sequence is CASSLWETSNEQFF. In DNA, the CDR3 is TGTGCCAGCAGTTTGTGGGAGACGAGCAATGAGCAGTTCTTC.

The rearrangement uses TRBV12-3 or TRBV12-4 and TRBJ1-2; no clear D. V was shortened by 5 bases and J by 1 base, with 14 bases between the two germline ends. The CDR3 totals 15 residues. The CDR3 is CASSPYLGFNYGYTF. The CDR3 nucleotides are TGTGCCAGCAGTCCTTATCTCGGATTTAACTATGGCTACACCTTC.

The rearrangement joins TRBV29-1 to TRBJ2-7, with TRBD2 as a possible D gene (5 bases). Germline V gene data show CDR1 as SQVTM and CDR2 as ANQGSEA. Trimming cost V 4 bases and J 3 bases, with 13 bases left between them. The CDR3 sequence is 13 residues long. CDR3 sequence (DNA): TGCAGCGTTGTTCCAGCGGAAGACTACGAGCAGTACTTC. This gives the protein CSVVPAEDYEQYF.

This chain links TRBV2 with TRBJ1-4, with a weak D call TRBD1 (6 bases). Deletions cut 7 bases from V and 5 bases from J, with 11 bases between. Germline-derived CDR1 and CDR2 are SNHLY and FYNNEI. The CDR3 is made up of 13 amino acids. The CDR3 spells CASNWDINEKLFF. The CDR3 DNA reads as TGTGCCAGCAATTGGGACATAAATGAAAAACTGTTTTTT. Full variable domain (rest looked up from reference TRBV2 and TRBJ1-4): EPEVTQTPSHQVTQMGQEVILRCVPISNHLYFYWYRQILGQKVEFLVSFYNNEISEKSEIFDDQFSVERPDGSNFTLKIRSTKLEDSAMYFCASNWDINEKLFFGSGTQLSVL.

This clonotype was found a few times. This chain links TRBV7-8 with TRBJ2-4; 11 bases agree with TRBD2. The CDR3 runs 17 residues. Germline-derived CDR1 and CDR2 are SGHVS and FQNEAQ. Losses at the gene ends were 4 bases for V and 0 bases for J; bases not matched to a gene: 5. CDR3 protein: CASSWGLAELAKNIQYF. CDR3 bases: TGTGCCAGCAGCTGGGGACTAGCGGAACTAGCCAAAAACATTCAGTACTTC.

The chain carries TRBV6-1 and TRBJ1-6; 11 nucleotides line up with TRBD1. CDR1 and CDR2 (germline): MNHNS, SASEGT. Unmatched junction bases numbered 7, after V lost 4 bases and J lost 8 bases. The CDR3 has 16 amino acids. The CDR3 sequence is CASSGSRDRGDSPLHF. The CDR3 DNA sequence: TGTGCCAGCAGTGGTAGCCGGGACAGGGGGGATTCACCCCTCCACTTT.